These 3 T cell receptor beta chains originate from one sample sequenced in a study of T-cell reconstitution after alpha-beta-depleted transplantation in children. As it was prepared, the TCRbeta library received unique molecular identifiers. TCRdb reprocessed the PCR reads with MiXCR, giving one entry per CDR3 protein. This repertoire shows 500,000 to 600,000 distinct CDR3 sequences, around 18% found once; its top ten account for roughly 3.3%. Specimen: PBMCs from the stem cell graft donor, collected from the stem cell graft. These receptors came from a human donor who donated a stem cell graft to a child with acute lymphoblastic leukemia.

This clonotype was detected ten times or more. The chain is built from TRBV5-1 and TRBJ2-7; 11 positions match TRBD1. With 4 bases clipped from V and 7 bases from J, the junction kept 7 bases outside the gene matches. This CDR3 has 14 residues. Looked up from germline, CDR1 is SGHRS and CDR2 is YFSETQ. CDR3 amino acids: CASSPGQGAREQYF. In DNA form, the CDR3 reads TGCGCCAGCAGCCCTGGACAGGGGGCTCGGGAGCAGTACTTC.

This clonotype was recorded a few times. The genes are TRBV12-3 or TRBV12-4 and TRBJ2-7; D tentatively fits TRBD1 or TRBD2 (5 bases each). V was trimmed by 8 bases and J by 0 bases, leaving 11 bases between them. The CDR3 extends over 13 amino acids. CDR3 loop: CASLRDRSYEQYF. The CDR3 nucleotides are TGTGCCAGCTTACGGGACCGCTCCTACGAGCAGTACTTC.

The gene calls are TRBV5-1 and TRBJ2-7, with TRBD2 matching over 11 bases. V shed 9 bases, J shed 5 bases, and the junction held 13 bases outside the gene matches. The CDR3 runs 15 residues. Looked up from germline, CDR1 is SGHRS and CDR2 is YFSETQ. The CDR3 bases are TGCGCCATCAGGAAAACTAGCGGGAGTAGGGACGAGCAGTACTTC. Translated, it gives CAIRKTSGSRDEQYF. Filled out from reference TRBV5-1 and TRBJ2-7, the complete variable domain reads KAGVTQTPRYLIKTRGQQVTLSCSPISGHRSVSWYQQTPGQGLQFLFEYFSETQRNKGNFPGRFSGRQFSNSRSEMNVSTLELGDSALYLCAIRKTSGSRDEQYFGPGTRLTVT.